These 14 T cell receptor beta chains came from one sample sequenced in a study of blood T cell repertoires in COVID-19. Here immunoSEQ multiplex PCR was the method, and the copy in TCRdb shows in-frame clones only, minus some. The profile shows over 300,000 clones, 89% of them singletons. Sequences were obtained from PBMCs or T cells enriched from blood (not recorded which). The receptors shown here come from a woman aged 40 to 50 who had recovered from COVID-19.

The V call is TRBV19, the J call TRBJ1-3; D unresolved. Trimming took off 4 bases at V and 2 bases at J, with 9 bases between the two ends. The CDR3 extends over 14 amino acids. Germline V CDR1 and CDR2: LNHDA, SQIVND (reference sequence). The CDR3 reads CASSSGEAGNTIYF. CDR3 bases: TGTGCCAGTAGTAGCGGGGAGGCTGGAAACACCATATATTTT.

The genes are TRBV15 and TRBJ2-5, with 9 bases fitting TRBD2. The CDR3 spans 17 residues. V trimming: 0 bases; J trimming: 4 bases; junction bases outside the gene matches: 9. CDR1 and CDR2 from the germline V gene are LNHNV and YYDKDF (reference sequence). DNA of the CDR3: TGTGCCACCAGCAGAGACCGCTGGCGGGAGGGCACAGAGACCCAGTACTTC. Translated, it gives CATSRDRWREGTETQYF. The full variable domain, completed using reference TRBV15 and TRBJ2-5, is DAMVIQNPRYQVTQFGKPVTLSCSQTLNHNVMYWYQQKSSQAPKLLFHYYDKDFNNEADTPDNFQSRRPNTSFCFLDIRSPGLGDTAMYLCATSRDRWREGTETQYFGPGTRLLVL.

This clone was seen a few times. The V and J genes are TRBV7-3 and TRBJ1-2; D uncertain. The V gene lost 8 bases and the J gene lost 6 bases, with 19 bases spanning the gap. CDR3 size: 14 residues. The germline gives CDR1 SGHTA, CDR2 FQGTGA. CDR3 DNA: TGTGCCAGCTCCCCCACGGGAGGGAGGGATGGCTACACCTTC. Protein product: CASSPTGGRDGYTF.

The CDR3 region has the DNA TGTGCCAGCAGTTTAAGGGGTCAGCCCCAGCATTTT. Translated: CASSLRGQPQHF. This chain links TRBV27 with TRBJ1-5; possibly TRBD1 for D (5 bases). V gave up 2 bases and J gave up 6 bases, with 5 bases separating them. Germline CDR1 is MNHEY and CDR2 is SMNVEV (reference sequence). The CDR3 sequence is 12 residues long.

V usage is TRBV7-2 and J usage is TRBJ2-7; no firm D call. CDR3 length: 13 amino acids. From germline, CDR1 is SGHTA and CDR2 FQGNSA. Deletions cut 3 bases from V and 2 bases from J, with 8 bases between. CDR3 bases: TGTGCCAGCAGCTTCCGTCCTACCTACGAGCAGTACTTC. Translated, it gives CASSFRPTYEQYF.

This sequence joins TRBV20-1 and TRBJ1-2; possible D gene TRBD1, 5 bases. V was clipped by 3 bases and J by 10 bases, with 12 bases between them. The CDR3 is made up of 11 amino acids. CDR1 is DFQATT, CDR2 SNEGSKA, per germline (reference sequence). The CDR3, as DNA: TGCAGTGCTAGTCTGGACACGGTCTACACCTTC. Encoded protein: CSASLDTVYTF.

This rearrangement joins TRBV5-1 to TRBJ2-5; tentatively, D is TRBD1 (6 bases). Between the trimmed V and J ends, which lost 1 base and 3 bases, there was a span of 10 bases. This CDR3 is 14 amino acids long. Per germline, CDR1 SGHRS and CDR2 YFSETQ. CDR3 amino acids: CASSLSSGEETQYF. The CDR3 coding sequence is TGCGCCAGCAGCTTGTCATCAGGGGAAGAGACCCAGTACTTC. Full variable domain (remainder filled in from reference TRBV5-1 and TRBJ2-5): KAGVTQTPRYLIKTRGQQVTLSCSPISGHRSVSWYQQTPGQGLQFLFEYFSETQRNKGNFPGRFSGRQFSNSRSEMNVSTLELGDSALYLCASSLSSGEETQYFGPGTRLLVL.

The chain is built from TRBV2 and TRBJ1-6; D might be TRBD1 (5 bases). CDR1 SNHLY and CDR2 FYNNEI come from the germline V gene. The CDR3 length is 16 residues. V dropped 4 bases and J dropped 2 bases, with 12 bases sitting between them. The CDR3: CASSGSGRAYNSPLHF. The CDR3 bases are TGTGCCAGCAGTGGTTCGGGCAGGGCCTATAATTCACCCCTCCACTTT.

Notes on this clone: The sample holds other DNA sequences that translate to the same CDR3. V usage is TRBV7-9 and J usage is TRBJ2-7, with D unclear. CDR3 length: 13 residues. From germline, CDR1 is SEHNR and CDR2 FQNEAQ (reference sequence). Trimming left V 0 bases short and J 5 bases short, with 8 bases between. CDR3 nucleotide sequence: TGTGCCAGCAGCTTAGCCGGAGACCACGAGCAGTACTTC. It codes for CASSLAGDHEQYF.

CDR3 in amino acids: CASSRTLDSPGTQYF. DNA of the CDR3: TGTGCCAGCAGCCGTACCTTGGACAGCCCCGGTACGCAGTATTTT. This chain links TRBV5-6 with TRBJ2-3, with D possibly TRBD1 on 6 matching bases. The CDR3 loop spans 15 amino acids. Deletions cut 4 bases from V and 8 bases from J, with 20 bases between. CDR1 and CDR2 (germline): SGHDT, YYEEEE.

The chain is built from TRBV5-1 and TRBJ1-1; 7 bases line up with TRBD1. Per the germline V gene, CDR1 is SGHRS and CDR2 is YFSETQ. J was trimmed by 11 bases and V by 0 bases; bases with no gene match: 7. This CDR3 contains 13 residues. Here the CDR3 reads CASSLDWDSSAFF. CDR3 DNA sequence: TGCGCCAGCAGCTTGGACTGGGACAGTTCCGCTTTCTTT.

The chain uses TRBV7-2 and TRBJ2-2; TRBD2 might be the D (5 bases). V shed 2 bases and J shed 7 bases, with 8 bases lying between them. This CDR3 comprises 13 residues. CDR1 SGHTA and CDR2 FQGNSA come from the germline V gene. This chain's CDR3 is CASSLRGDGELFF. CDR3 nucleotide sequence: TGTGCCAGCAGCTTACGGGGAGACGGGGAGCTGTTTTTT.

The rearrangement uses TRBV11-2 and TRBJ1-6; D is unclear. CDR3 size: 14 residues. The V gene lost 9 bases and the J gene lost 7 bases, with 16 bases spanning the gap. CDR1 and CDR2 (germline): SGHAT, FQNNGV. DNA for the CDR3: TGTGCCAGTTGCCGCGGGCAGCGAAATTCACCCCTCCACTTT. Its protein product is CASCRGQRNSPLHF.

V usage is TRBV7-2 and J usage is TRBJ1-5, with D perhaps TRBD1 (6 bases). The CDR3 loop spans 15 amino acids. CDR1 is SGHTA and CDR2 is FQGNSA in the germline V gene. The germline V and J ends were trimmed by 1 base and 8 bases, with 15 bases remaining between them. The CDR3 coding sequence is TGTGCCAGCAGCTTAGACGGCAGGGGAAGTGAGCCCCAGCATTTT. It translates to CASSLDGRGSEPQHF.